Below, one TCR beta chain is given with its context. What it binds is unknown. This entry comes from a study of blood T cells in healthy people across ages. Findings and limits, study-wide: Higher diversity and more naive CD4+ cells were features of long-lived donors, compared to aged donors. Correlation between TCR beta diversity and naive T cell percentage was strong.

V was cut by 3 bases and J by 6 bases, with 23 bases left in between. This CDR3 is 16 amino acids long. Germline lookup yields CDR1 DFQATT and CDR2 SNEGSKA (reference sequence). Alongside a J-beta primer mix, a sample-barcoded 5' primer served in a second PCR lasting roughly 6 to 11 cycles. TCRdb redid the calling of the 5' RACE reads with MiXCR, one entry per CDR3 protein. The table records roughly 1,800,000 distinct CDR3 sequences, roughly 52% of them present only once. The V call is TRBV20-1, the J call TRBJ1-2; D remains unclear. The sample taken for sequencing was blood. This clonotype originated in a woman between 40 and 55 years old in good health. The CDR3 is CSARDPLALTSDGYTF. The DNA for the CDR3 is TGCAGTGCTAGGGATCCCTTGGCCCTGACCTCGGATGGCTACACCTTC.